The clone carrying this T cell receptor beta chain was recorded at least ten times. Its target is not known. This specimen belongs to a study of spatial heterogeneity in lung cancer. Background on the study: Detection consistently yielded more beta chains than alpha chains.

Stated time point: sample taken at primary tumor resection. This CDR3 has 13 residues. The V segment lost 2 bases and the J segment 4 bases; nucleotides outside the gene matches: 2. Germline V gives CDR1 MNHEY, CDR2 SVGEGT. Each TCR cDNA molecule bore a unique molecular identifier. TCRdb ran MiXCR on the 5' RACE reads and lists one entry per CDR3 protein. Of 20,000 to 25,000 distinct CDR3 sequences listed, under 3.5% were seen once; the top ten hold 7% to 9.5%. Overall study results and limits: Estimation of coverage gave values of around 6.6% for alpha and 13% for beta chains in tumor T cells. How many expanded intratumoral alpha and beta TCRs were present tracked the tumor mutation count, which was a count of nonsynonymous mutations.

Material: lung tumor tissue, obtained at surgery. The chain carries TRBV6-2 or TRBV6-3 and TRBJ2-7; 7 nucleotides align to TRBD2. This sequence was found in a male donor with early-stage non-small cell lung cancer. DNA of the CDR3: TGTGCCAGCAGTTACAGGGAGGGGTACGAGCAGTACTTC. Its translation: CASSYREGYEQYF.